This T cell receptor beta chain was identified in a study of cytomegalovirus exposure and HLA in healthy donors. Findings and caveats of the study: With later analysis, a missense DCLRE1C variant became linked to TCR beta V- and J-gene trimming.

Trimming removed 4 bases at V and 1 base at J, with 14 bases between. Looked up from germline, CDR1 is MDHEN and CDR2 is SYDVKM. CDR3 size: 16 residues. Comments on this clone: The target antigen is unknown.

PCR employed 60 Vbeta and 13 Jbeta primers. Profiling relied on immunoSEQ multiplex PCR, and the TCRdb table lists in-frame clones only, not all of them. The sample holds approximately 150,000 clones, 73% seen once. The sequencing sample was made of PBMCs. The sequence derives from a woman between 18 and 29 years old in good health and CMV-seronegative. The chain employs TRBV28 and TRBJ1-5; the D gene is possibly TRBD1 (5 bases). As DNA, the CDR3 is TGTGCCAGCAGTTCCTCCGGGGGGGGGAGCAATCAGCCCCAGCATTTT. Its translation is CASSSSGGGSNQPQHF.